This T cell receptor (beta chain) is drawn from a study of cytomegalovirus exposure and HLA in healthy donors. To note about this clone: Its specificity is unknown.

Germline V gene sequence: CDR1 MNHNY, CDR2 SVGAGI (reference sequence). The germline V and J ends were trimmed by 0 bases and 7 bases, with 10 bases remaining between them. There are 15 residues in the CDR3. Regarding the study as a whole: The study labeled more than 150 TCR beta chains cytomegalovirus-associated. Highest at DRB1 and lowest at HLA-C, TCR association rates differed among HLA loci in a later analysis. Using a false discovery rate of 0.05, a later analysis showed that approximately 17,000 TCR beta sequences were associated with HLA alleles.

This PCR relied on a set of 60 Vbeta primers and 13 Jbeta primers. The assay was immunoSEQ multiplex PCR, and TCRdb's table has in-frame clones only and misses some. The table shows nearly 65,000 clones, with 73% occurring only once. The specimen was PBMCs. The sequence was collected from a middle-aged man in good health and CMV-seronegative. This chain links TRBV6-6 with TRBJ1-6; a possible D gene is TRBD1 (6 bases). The CDR3 protein is CASSYSRQGNSPLHF. The CDR3 DNA follows: TGTGCCAGCAGTTACTCAAGGCAGGGGAATTCACCCCTCCACTTT.